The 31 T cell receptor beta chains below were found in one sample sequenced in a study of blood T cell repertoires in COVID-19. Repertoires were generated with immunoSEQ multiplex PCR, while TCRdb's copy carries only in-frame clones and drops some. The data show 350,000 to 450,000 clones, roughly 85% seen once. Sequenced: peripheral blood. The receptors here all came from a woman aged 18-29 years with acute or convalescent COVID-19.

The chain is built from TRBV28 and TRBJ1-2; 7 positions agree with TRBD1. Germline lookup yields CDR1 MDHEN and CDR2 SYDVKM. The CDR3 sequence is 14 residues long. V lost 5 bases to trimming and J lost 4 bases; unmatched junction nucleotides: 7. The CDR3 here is CASSRTGVSYGYTF. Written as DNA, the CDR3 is TGTGCCAGCAGTCGGACAGGAGTGAGCTATGGCTACACCTTC.

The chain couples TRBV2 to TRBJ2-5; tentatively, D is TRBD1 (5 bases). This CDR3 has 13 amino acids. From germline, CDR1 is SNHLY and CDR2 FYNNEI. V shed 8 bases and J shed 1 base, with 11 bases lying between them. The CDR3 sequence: CASSPGIQETQYF. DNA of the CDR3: TGTGCCAGCTCCCCAGGGATCCAAGAGACCCAGTACTTC.

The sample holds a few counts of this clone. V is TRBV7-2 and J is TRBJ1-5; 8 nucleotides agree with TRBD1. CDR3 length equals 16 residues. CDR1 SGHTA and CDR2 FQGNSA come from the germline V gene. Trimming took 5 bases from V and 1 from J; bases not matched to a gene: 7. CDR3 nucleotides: TGTGCCAGCAGCCCCAGGGGGCTGGGGAGCAATCAGCCCCAGCATTTT. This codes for CASSPRGLGSNQPQHF.

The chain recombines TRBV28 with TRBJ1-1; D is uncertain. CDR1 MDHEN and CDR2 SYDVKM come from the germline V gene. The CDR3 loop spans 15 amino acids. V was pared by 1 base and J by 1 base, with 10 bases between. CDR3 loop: CASSLYPRSNTEAFF. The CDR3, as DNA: TGTGCCAGCAGTTTATACCCCAGATCGAACACTGAAGCTTTCTTT. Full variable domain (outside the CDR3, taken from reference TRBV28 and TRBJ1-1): DVKVTQSSRYLVKRTGEKVFLECVQDMDHENMFWYRQDPGLGLRLIYFSYDVKMKEKGDIPEGYSVSREKKERFSLILESASTNQTSMYLCASSLYPRSNTEAFFGQGTRLTVV.

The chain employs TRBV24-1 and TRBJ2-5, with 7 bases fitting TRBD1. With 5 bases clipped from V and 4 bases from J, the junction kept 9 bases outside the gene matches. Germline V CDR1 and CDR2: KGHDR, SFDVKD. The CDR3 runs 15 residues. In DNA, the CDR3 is TGTGCCACCAGTGGAGATCCCAGGGGGTCAGAGACCCAGTACTTC. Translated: CATSGDPRGSETQYF.

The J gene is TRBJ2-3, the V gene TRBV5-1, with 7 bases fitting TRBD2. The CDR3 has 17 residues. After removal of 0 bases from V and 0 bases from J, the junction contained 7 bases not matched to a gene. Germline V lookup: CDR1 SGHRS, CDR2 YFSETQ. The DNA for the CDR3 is TGCGCCAGCAGCTTGGGGACAATAGCGGGTAGCACAGATACGCAGTATTTT. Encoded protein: CASSLGTIAGSTDTQYF.

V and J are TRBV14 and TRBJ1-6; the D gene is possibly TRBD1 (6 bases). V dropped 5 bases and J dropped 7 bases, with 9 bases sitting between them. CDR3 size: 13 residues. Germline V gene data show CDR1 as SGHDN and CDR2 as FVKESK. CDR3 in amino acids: CASSARGNSPLHF. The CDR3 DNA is TGTGCCAGCAGCGCAAGGGGGAATTCACCCCTCCACTTT.

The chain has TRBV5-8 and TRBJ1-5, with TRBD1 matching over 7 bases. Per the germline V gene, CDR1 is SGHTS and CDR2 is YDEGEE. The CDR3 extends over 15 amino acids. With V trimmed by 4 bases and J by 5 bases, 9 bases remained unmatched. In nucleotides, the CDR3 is TGTGCCAGCAGCGGCGGGACAGAAGTTTATCAGCCCCAGCATTTT. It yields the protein CASSGGTEVYQPQHF.

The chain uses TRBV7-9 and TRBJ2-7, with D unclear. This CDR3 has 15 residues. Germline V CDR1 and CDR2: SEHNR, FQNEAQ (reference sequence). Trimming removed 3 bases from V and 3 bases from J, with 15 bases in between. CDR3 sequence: CASSFRATKNYEQYF. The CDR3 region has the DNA TGTGCCAGCAGCTTTCGAGCGACGAAGAACTACGAGCAGTACTTC.

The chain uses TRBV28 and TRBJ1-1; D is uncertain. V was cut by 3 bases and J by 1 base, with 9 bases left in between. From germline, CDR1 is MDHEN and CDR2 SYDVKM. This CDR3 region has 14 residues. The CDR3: CASSLQEANTEAFF. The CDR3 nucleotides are TGTGCCAGCAGTTTGCAGGAAGCGAACACTGAAGCTTTCTTT.

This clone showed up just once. CDR3 nucleotides: TGTGCCAGCAGTGAACAGGGAGGGACCTACGAGCAGTACTTC. Translating it yields CASSEQGGTYEQYF. The rearrangement links TRBV2 to TRBJ2-7; TRBD2 aligns across 7 bases. Per germline, CDR1 SNHLY and CDR2 FYNNEI. This CDR3 contains 14 residues. The ends lost 2 bases at V and 2 bases at J; junction bases unmatched: 3. The whole variable domain, filled in from reference TRBV2 and TRBJ2-7, reads EPEVTQTPSHQVTQMGQEVILRCVPISNHLYFYWYRQILGQKVEFLVSFYNNEISEKSEIFDDQFSVERPDGSNFTLKIRSTKLEDSAMYFCASSEQGGTYEQYFGPGTRLTVT.

This CDR3 reads CASTEGSGFETNEKLFF. DNA for the CDR3: TGCGCCAGCACCGAAGGATCGGGGTTCGAAACTAATGAAAAACTGTTTTTT. The rearrangement uses TRBV10-2 and TRBJ1-4, with D hard to call. The V gene's germline CDR1 is WSHSY and CDR2 SAAADI. Deletions cut 7 bases from V and 1 base from J, with 19 bases between. The CDR3 has 17 amino acids.

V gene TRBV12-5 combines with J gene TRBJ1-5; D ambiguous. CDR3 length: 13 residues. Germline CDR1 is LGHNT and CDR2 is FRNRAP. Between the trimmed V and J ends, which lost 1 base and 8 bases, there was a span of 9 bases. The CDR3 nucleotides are TGTGCTAGTGGTTTGGACGGCGGGGAGCCCCAGCATTTT. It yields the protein CASGLDGGEPQHF. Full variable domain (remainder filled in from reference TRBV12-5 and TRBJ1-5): DARVTQTPRHKVTEMGQEVTMRCQPILGHNTVFWYRQTMMQGLELLAYFRNRAPLDDSGMPKDRFSAEMPDATLATLKIQPSEPRDSAVYFCASGLDGGEPQHFGDGTRLSIL.

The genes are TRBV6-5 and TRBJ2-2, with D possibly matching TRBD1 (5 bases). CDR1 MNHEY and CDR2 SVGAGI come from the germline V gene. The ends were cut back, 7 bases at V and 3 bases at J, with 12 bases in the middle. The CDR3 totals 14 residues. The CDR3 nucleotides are TGTGCCAGCACCCAGGGCGGCGACACCGGGGAGCTGTTTTTT. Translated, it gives CASTQGGDTGELFF.

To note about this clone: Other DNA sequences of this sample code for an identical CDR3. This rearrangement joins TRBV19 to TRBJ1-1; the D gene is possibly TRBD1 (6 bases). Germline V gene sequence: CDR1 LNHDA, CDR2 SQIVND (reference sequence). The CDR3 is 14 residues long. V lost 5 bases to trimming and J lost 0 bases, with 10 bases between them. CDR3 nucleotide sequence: TGTGCCAGTAGTCTTGACAGGCTGAACACTGAAGCTTTCTTT. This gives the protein CASSLDRLNTEAFF.

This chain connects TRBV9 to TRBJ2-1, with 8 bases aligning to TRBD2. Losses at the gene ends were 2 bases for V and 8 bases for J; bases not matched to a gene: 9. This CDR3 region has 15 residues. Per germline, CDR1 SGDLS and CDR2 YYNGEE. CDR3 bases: TGTGCCAGCAGCGTGCCGCAGCGGGAGAAGGATGAGCAGTTCTTC. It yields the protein CASSVPQREKDEQFF.

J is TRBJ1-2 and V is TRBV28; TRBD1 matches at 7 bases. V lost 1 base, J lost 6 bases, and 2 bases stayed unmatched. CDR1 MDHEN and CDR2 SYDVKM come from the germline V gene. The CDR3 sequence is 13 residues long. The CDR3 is CASSLLQGNGYTF. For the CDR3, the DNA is TGTGCCAGCAGTTTATTACAGGGGAATGGCTACACCTTC.

The DNA for the CDR3 is TGTGCCAGCAGCCACAGGTTGCTCAATCAGCCCCAGCATTTT. Translated: CASSHRLLNQPQHF. This sequence joins TRBV3-1 (or the pseudogene TRBV3-2) and TRBJ1-5, with D uncertain. The germline V and J ends were trimmed by 3 bases and 3 bases, with 9 bases remaining between them. CDR3 length: 14 amino acids. The germline V gene has CDR1 LGHDT and CDR2 YNNKEL (reference sequence).

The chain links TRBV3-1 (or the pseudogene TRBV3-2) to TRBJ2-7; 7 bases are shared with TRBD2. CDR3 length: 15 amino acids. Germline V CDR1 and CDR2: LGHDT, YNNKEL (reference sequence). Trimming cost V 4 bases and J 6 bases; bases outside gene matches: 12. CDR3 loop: CASSPIAAGVSEQYF. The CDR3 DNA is TGTGCCAGCAGCCCAATAGCGGCGGGAGTCTCCGAGCAGTACTTC.

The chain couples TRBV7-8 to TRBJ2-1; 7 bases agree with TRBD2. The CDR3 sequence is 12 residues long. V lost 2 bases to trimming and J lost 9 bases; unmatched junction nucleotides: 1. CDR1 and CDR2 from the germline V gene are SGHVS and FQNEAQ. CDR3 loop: CASSLTGGEQFF. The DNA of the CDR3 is TGTGCCAGCAGCTTAACGGGAGGTGAGCAGTTCTTC.

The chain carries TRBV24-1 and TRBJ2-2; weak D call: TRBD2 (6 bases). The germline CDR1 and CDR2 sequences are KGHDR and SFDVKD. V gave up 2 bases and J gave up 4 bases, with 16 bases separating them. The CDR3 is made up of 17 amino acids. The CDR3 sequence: CATSDSPGRSGTGELFF. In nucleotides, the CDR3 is TGTGCCACCAGTGATTCCCCGGGGAGGTCGGGCACCGGGGAGCTGTTTTTT.

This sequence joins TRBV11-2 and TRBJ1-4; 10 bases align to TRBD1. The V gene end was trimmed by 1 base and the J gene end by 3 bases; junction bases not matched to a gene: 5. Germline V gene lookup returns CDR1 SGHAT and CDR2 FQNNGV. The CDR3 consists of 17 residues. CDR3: CASSLVSGQGANEKLFF. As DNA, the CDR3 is TGTGCCAGCAGCTTAGTATCAGGACAGGGGGCTAATGAAAAACTGTTTTTT.

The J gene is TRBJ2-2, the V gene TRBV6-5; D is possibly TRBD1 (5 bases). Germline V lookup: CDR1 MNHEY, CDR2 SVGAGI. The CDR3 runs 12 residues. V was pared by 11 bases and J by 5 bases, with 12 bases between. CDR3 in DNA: TGTGCCTCCACTCAGGGAACCGGGGAGCTGTTTTTT. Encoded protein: CASTQGTGELFF.

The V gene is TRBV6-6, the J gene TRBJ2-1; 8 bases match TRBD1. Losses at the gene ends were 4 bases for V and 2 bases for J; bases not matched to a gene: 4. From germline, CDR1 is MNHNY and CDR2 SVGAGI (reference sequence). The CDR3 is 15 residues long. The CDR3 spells CASSLGQVTYNEQFF. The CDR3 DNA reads TGTGCCAGCAGTTTGGGACAGGTAACCTACAATGAGCAGTTCTTC.

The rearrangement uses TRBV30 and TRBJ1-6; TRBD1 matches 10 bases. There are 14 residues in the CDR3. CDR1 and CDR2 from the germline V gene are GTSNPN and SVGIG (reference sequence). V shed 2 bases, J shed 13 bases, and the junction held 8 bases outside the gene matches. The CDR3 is CAWSPGQGPIPLHF. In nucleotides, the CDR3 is TGTGCCTGGAGTCCGGGACAGGGGCCCATCCCCCTCCACTTT.

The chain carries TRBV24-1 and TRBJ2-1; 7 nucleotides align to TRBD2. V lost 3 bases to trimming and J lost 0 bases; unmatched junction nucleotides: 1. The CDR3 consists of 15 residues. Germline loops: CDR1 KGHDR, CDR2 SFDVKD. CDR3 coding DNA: TGTGCCACCAGTGATCCGGGAGGCTCCTACAATGAGCAGTTCTTC. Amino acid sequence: CATSDPGGSYNEQFF.

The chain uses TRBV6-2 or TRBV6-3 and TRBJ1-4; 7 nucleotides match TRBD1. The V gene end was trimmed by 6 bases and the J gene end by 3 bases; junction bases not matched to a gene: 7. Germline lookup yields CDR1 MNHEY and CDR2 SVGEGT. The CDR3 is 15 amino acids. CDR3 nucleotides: TGTGCCAGCAGCCTAGCCGGGACAGCTAATGAAAAACTGTTTTTT. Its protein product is CASSLAGTANEKLFF.

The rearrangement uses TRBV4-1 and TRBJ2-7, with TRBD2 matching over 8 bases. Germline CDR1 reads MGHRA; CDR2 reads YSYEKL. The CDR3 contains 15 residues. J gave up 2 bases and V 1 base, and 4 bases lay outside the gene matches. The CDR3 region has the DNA TGCGCCAGCAGCCAAGGCCGAGCGGGGGCCTACGAGCAGTACTTC. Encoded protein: CASSQGRAGAYEQYF.

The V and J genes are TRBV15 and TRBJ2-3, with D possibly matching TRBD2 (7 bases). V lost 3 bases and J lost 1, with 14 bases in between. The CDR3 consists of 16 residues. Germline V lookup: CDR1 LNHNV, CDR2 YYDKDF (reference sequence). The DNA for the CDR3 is TGTGCCACCAGCAGCCTGGGGGCGGGGGGCACAGATACGCAGTATTTT. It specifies CATSSLGAGGTDTQYF.

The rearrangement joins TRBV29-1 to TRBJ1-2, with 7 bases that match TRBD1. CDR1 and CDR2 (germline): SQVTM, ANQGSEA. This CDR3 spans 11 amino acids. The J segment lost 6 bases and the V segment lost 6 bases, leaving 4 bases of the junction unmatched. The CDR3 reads CSVGQAHGYTF. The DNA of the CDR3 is TGCAGCGTCGGACAGGCCCATGGCTACACCTTC.

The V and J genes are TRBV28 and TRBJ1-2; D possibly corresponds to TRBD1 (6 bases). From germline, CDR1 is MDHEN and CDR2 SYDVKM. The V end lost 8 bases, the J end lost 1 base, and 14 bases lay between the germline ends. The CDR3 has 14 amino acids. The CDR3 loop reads CASGTPGGNYGYTF. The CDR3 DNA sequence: TGTGCCAGCGGGACACCCGGAGGTAACTATGGCTACACCTTC.